These T cell receptor beta chains were read from a single sample in a study of memory CD4+ T cells and cytomegalovirus serostatus. The data were produced by immunoSEQ multiplex PCR, yet TCRdb's version contains in-frame clones alone and is incomplete. The sample records some 73,000 clones, roughly 78% being singletons. The material sequenced was memory CD4+ T cells from blood. Receptors were obtained from an adult in good health and CMV-seropositive. CDR3s include the opening cysteine and the closing phenylalanine or tryptophan. The D gene is left open where the match is weak. Not all rows give a size; the values are once, few, many and, for expanded clones, a class.

j_gene	d_gene	v_gene	abundance	CDR3nt	CDR3aa
TRBJ1-6	-	TRBV28	-	TGTGCCAGCAGCCCCGGCGGGCCTATAATTGGATCACCCCTCCACTTT	CASSPGGPIIGSPLHF
TRBJ1-2	-	TRBV15	-	TGTGCCACCAGCACTACAGGGTCCGTTGATGGCTACACCTTC	CATSTTGSVDGYTF
TRBJ2-3	TRBD2	TRBV11-3	-	TGTGCCAGCAGCCCCGGGACTAGCGGGGTTGGAGATACGCAGTATTTT	CASSPGTSGVGDTQYF
TRBJ2-3	-	TRBV6-1	few	TGTGCCAGCAGTGAAGGGATTAGCACAGATACGCAGTATTTT	CASSEGISTDTQYF
TRBJ2-3	-	TRBV6-5	-	TGTGCCAGCAGTTACTCGCGAATTAGTACGCAGTATTTT	CASSYSRISTQYF
TRBJ1-5	-	TRBV6-5	-	TGTGCCAGCAAGACGGACCCATATAGCAATCAGCCCCAGCATTTT	CASKTDPYSNQPQHF
TRBJ2-1	TRBD2	TRBV29-1	-	TGCAGCGTTGCTACTAGCGGAGACAATGAGCAGTTCTTC	CSVATSGDNEQFF
TRBJ2-7	-	TRBV6-6	once	TGTGCCAGCAGACAACAAGGGGGGGACTACGAGCAGTACTTC	CASRQQGGDYEQYF
TRBJ2-7	-	TRBV5-4	-	TGTGCCAGCAGCTTTGGCAGGACCTACGAGCAGTACTTC	CASSFGRTYEQYF
TRBJ2-5	-	TRBV6-5	-	TGTGCCAGCATCAACCGATACAGGGTGGAAGGCGGCCAGTACTTC	CASINRYRVEGGQYF
TRBJ1-5	-	TRBV5-8	-	TGTGCCAGCAGCTTGGAGAATAGCAATCAGCCCCAGCATTTT	CASSLENSNQPQHF
TRBJ1-2	-	TRBV18	-	TGTGCCAGCTCATCCCTGGCCGGGACCTTCTATGGCTACACCTTC	CASSSLAGTFYGYTF
TRBJ1-2	-	TRBV6-1	-	TGTGCCAGCAGTGAAGCGATGAGCGTTGGCTACACCTTC	CASSEAMSVGYTF
TRBJ1-6	TRBD1	TRBV18	few	TGTGCCAGCTCACCCGAGACAGGGGGAAATAATTCACCCCTCCACTTT	CASSPETGGNNSPLHF
TRBJ1-1	-	TRBV5-6	few	TGTGCCAGCAGCTTTGGGACAGAAGCTTTCTTT	CASSFGTEAFF